These T cell receptor beta chains were read from a single sample in a study of CD8 T cells in ankylosing spondylitis. TCRdb recomputed calls from the 5' RACE reads with MiXCR, one row per CDR3 protein. This sample has about 340,000 distinct CDR3 sequences, with under 15% found just once. Sequencing used blood, either unsorted or a sorted T cell fraction (not recorded which). All receptors derive from a male donor with ankylosing spondylitis or in good health (not recorded which). Each CDR3 is given with its conserved first and last residue. Each record gives: CDR3 length, V gene, D gene, J gene, clone size, CDR3 DNA, CDR3 protein. D genes are given only for firm matches. Only part of the rows carry a size: once, few, many, or a class if the clone is expanded.

CDR3 length: 12; V gene: TRBV20-1; D gene: -; J gene: TRBJ1-1; clone size: few; CDR3 DNA: TGCAGTGCTAGAGATGGATACACTGAAGCTTTCTTT; CDR3 protein: CSARDGYTEAFF
CDR3 length: 15; V gene: TRBV27; D gene: TRBD2; J gene: TRBJ2-1; clone size: -; CDR3 DNA: TGTGCCAGCAGCCGAGCGGGAGCATTGGCCAATGAGCAGTTCTTC; CDR3 protein: CASSRAGALANEQFF
CDR3 length: 16; V gene: TRBV12-5; D gene: -; J gene: TRBJ2-2; clone size: -; CDR3 DNA: TGTGCTAGTGGCTCCGGGACCCAGTTAGGCACCGGGGAGCTGTTTTTT; CDR3 protein: CASGSGTQLGTGELFF
CDR3 length: 14; V gene: TRBV12-3/TRBV12-4; D gene: TRBD2; J gene: TRBJ2-3; clone size: -; CDR3 DNA: TGTGCCAGCAGAAACAGCGGGGGAAGGGATACGCAGTATTTT; CDR3 protein: CASRNSGGRDTQYF
CDR3 length: 15; V gene: TRBV9; D gene: -; J gene: TRBJ2-2; clone size: few; CDR3 DNA: TGTGCCAGCAGCTGGACGGGGTTGAACACCGGGGAGCTGTTTTTT; CDR3 protein: CASSWTGLNTGELFF
CDR3 length: 12; V gene: TRBV12-3/TRBV12-4; D gene: -; J gene: TRBJ2-7; clone size: few; CDR3 DNA: TGTGCCAGCAGTCACAGGGTAGGAGAGCAGTACTTC; CDR3 protein: CASSHRVGEQYF
CDR3 length: 11; V gene: TRBV20-1; D gene: -; J gene: TRBJ2-3; clone size: -; CDR3 DNA: TGCAGTGCCTCCAGGAGAAATACGCAGTATTTT; CDR3 protein: CSASRRNTQYF
CDR3 length: 13; V gene: TRBV5-1; D gene: -; J gene: TRBJ2-5; clone size: few; CDR3 DNA: TGCGCCAGCAGCTACGACACCCAAGAGACCCAGTACTTC; CDR3 protein: CASSYDTQETQYF
CDR3 length: 13; V gene: TRBV12-3/TRBV12-4; D gene: -; J gene: TRBJ1-1; clone size: few; CDR3 DNA: TGTGCCAGCACCGTTACAGGGAACACTGAAGCTTTCTTT; CDR3 protein: CASTVTGNTEAFF
CDR3 length: 16; V gene: TRBV5-1; D gene: -; J gene: TRBJ2-7; clone size: few; CDR3 DNA: TGCGCCAGCAGCTTGGCCGGAGGGGAACCAGCTTACGAGCAGTACTTC; CDR3 protein: CASSLAGGEPAYEQYF
CDR3 length: 13; V gene: TRBV10-2; D gene: -; J gene: TRBJ1-2; clone size: many; CDR3 DNA: TGCGCCAGCAGCCCCGGGGGCGACTATGGCTACACCTTC; CDR3 protein: CASSPGGDYGYTF
CDR3 length: 12; V gene: TRBV20-1; D gene: TRBD1; J gene: TRBJ2-5; clone size: few; CDR3 DNA: TGCAGTGCTAGGAGACAGGGCGAGACCCAGTACTTC; CDR3 protein: CSARRQGETQYF
CDR3 length: 13; V gene: TRBV20-1; D gene: TRBD1; J gene: TRBJ2-3; clone size: few; CDR3 DNA: TGCAGTGCTCACAGGGGCTTTGTAGATACGCAGTATTTT; CDR3 protein: CSAHRGFVDTQYF
CDR3 length: 16; V gene: TRBV12-3/TRBV12-4; D gene: TRBD2; J gene: TRBJ2-7; clone size: few; CDR3 DNA: TGTGCCAGCAGTCAAGGACTAGCGGGGGGCTCCTACGAGCAGTACTTC; CDR3 protein: CASSQGLAGGSYEQYF
CDR3 length: 15; V gene: TRBV4-2; D gene: -; J gene: TRBJ2-3; clone size: -; CDR3 DNA: TGTGCCAGCAGCCAAGACAGGGGAGGCCCAGATACGCAGTATTTT; CDR3 protein: CASSQDRGGPDTQYF
CDR3 length: 16; V gene: TRBV29-1; D gene: -; J gene: TRBJ1-2; clone size: -; CDR3 DNA: TGCAGCGGGCTTACCCCAGGTAGTGGGGGCGGCTATGGCTACACCTTC; CDR3 protein: CSGLTPGSGGGYGYTF
CDR3 length: 14; V gene: TRBV27; D gene: -; J gene: TRBJ2-2; clone size: -; CDR3 DNA: TGTGCCAGCGGTAGAAGGACGAGCACCGGGGAGCTGTTTTTT; CDR3 protein: CASGRRTSTGELFF
CDR3 length: 14; V gene: TRBV29-1; D gene: TRBD2; J gene: TRBJ2-5; clone size: few; CDR3 DNA: TGCAGCGTGAATGGAGCGGGGGCTCAAGAGACCCAGTACTTC; CDR3 protein: CSVNGAGAQETQYF
CDR3 length: 16; V gene: TRBV27; D gene: TRBD1; J gene: TRBJ2-7; clone size: -; CDR3 DNA: TGTGCCAGCAGTTTATCGACAGGGGGCGGCTCCTACGAGCAGTACTTC; CDR3 protein: CASSLSTGGGSYEQYF
CDR3 length: 13; V gene: TRBV20-1; D gene: -; J gene: TRBJ2-2; clone size: -; CDR3 DNA: TGCAGTGCTAGTTATAGGAACGCCGGGGAGCTGTTTTTT; CDR3 protein: CSASYRNAGELFF